These 14 T cell receptor beta chains were all obtained from the same sample, sequenced in a study of T cells in Graves' hyperthyroidism and ophthalmopathy. Researchers amplified the TCR beta CDR3 regions from RNA transcripts. The HTBI set primed first-round TCR CDR3 RT-PCR. A single record per CDR3 protein comes from TCRdb applying MiXCR to the multiplex PCR reads. Here the sample spans roughly 380,000 distinct CDR3 sequences, approximately 15% being singletons. Input material: blood. These receptors all come from a woman aged 55-69 years with Graves' hyperthyroidism.

This clonotype was recorded a few times. The V and J genes are TRBV24-1 and TRBJ2-3; D is unresolved. Trimming took off 1 base at V and 4 bases at J, with 14 bases between the two ends. Germline V CDR1 and CDR2: KGHDR, SFDVKD. There are 16 residues in the CDR3. CDR3 sequence reads: CATSDLKRSGPDTQYF. The CDR3 DNA follows: TGTGCCACCAGTGATTTAAAACGGTCCGGGCCAGATACGCAGTATTTT.

This rearrangement joins TRBV20-1 to TRBJ2-5, with TRBD2 matching 8 bases. The CDR3 sequence is 21 residues long. The germline gives CDR1 DFQATT, CDR2 SNEGSKA (reference sequence). The V and J ends lost 4 bases and 4 bases, in that order; junction bases with no gene match: 29. The CDR3 sequence: CSAKPNRPGELAAGPSETQYF. CDR3 nucleotides: TGCAGTGCTAAGCCGAATCGTCCTGGGGAACTAGCGGCAGGACCCTCAGAGACCCAGTACTTC.

This clonotype was observed many times. The V call is TRBV5-1, the J call TRBJ2-3, with D perhaps matching TRBD1 (5 bases). With 1 base removed from V and 4 bases from J, the gap between germline ends came to 16 bases. This CDR3 contains 16 residues. CDR1 is SGHRS, CDR2 YFSETQ, per germline. As DNA, the CDR3 is TGCGCCAGCAGCTTGCGGTCAGACAGATATGCAGATACGCAGTATTTT. Translation gives CASSLRSDRYADTQYF.

This sequence joins TRBV30 and TRBJ2-3; no firm D call. This CDR3 is built from 11 residues. The germline V and J ends were trimmed by 0 bases and 5 bases, with 3 bases remaining between them. CDR1 and CDR2 from the germline V gene are GTSNPN and SVGIG (reference sequence). The CDR3 is CAWSVVDTQYF. DNA of the CDR3: TGTGCCTGGAGTGTGGTAGATACGCAGTATTTT.

This clonotype has a count of ten or more. The chain links TRBV10-3 to TRBJ2-3; 12 bases fit TRBD2. J gave up 4 bases and V 8 bases, and 4 bases lay outside the gene matches. CDR3 size: 14 residues. Germline V CDR1 and CDR2: ENHRY, SYGVKD. For the CDR3, the DNA is TGTGCCATCGATCCTAGCGGGAGGGCAGATACGCAGTATTTT. Translated, it gives CAIDPSGRADTQYF.

J is TRBJ1-5 and V is TRBV7-2, with a possible D match to TRBD1 (6 bases). V lost 2 bases, J lost 5 bases, and 10 bases lay in between. CDR1 and CDR2 (germline): SGHTA, FQGNSA. CDR3 size: 14 residues. The chain's CDR3 is CASSLWAGDQPQHF. Here the CDR3 DNA reads TGTGCCAGCAGCTTATGGGCAGGGGATCAGCCCCAGCATTTT.

This clonotype was observed a handful of times. This sequence joins TRBV10-2 and TRBJ2-7; TRBD2 agrees at 8 bases. V lost 3 bases to trimming and J lost 6 bases; unmatched junction nucleotides: 7. CDR1 WSHSY and CDR2 SAAADI come from the germline V gene. The CDR3 totals 14 residues. CDR3 residues: CASSEQGLGPEQYF. In nucleotides, the CDR3 is TGCGCCAGCAGTGAACAGGGACTAGGCCCCGAGCAGTACTTC.

Ten or more counts support this clonotype. This chain uses TRBV12-3 or TRBV12-4 with TRBJ1-2; D uncertain. The CDR3 is made up of 14 amino acids. V lost 2 bases and J lost 0, with 7 bases in between. CDR3 DNA: TGTGCCAGCAGTTTACGGGAAGCTAACTATGGCTACACCTTC. Translating it yields CASSLREANYGYTF.

The table lists this clonotype with a count of one. The V and J genes are TRBV7-9 and TRBJ2-7; D gene unclear. The CDR3 length is 13 residues. Germline V gene sequence: CDR1 SEHNR, CDR2 FQNEAQ (reference sequence). The ends were cut back, 5 bases at V and 2 bases at J, with 10 bases in the middle. The CDR3 region is CASSPTSTYEQYF. The DNA of the CDR3 is TGTGCCAGCAGCCCTACGTCGACCTACGAGCAGTACTTC.

The V and J genes are TRBV14 and TRBJ2-7; D is uncertain. In germline, CDR1 is SGHDN, CDR2 FVKESK. V was clipped by 3 bases and J by 2 bases, with 11 bases between them. There are 14 residues in the CDR3. The CDR3 bases are TGTGCCAGCAGCCATTTAGACGGAACCTACGAGCAGTACTTC. Protein sequence: CASSHLDGTYEQYF.

This clonotype was recorded at least ten times. The genes are TRBV6-5 and TRBJ1-4, with no clear D. Germline V CDR1 and CDR2: MNHEY, SVGAGI. The CDR3 is made up of 17 amino acids. V gave up 1 base and J gave up 8 bases, with 20 bases separating them. Here the CDR3 reads CASSYYWTSGSYEKLFF. CDR3 nucleotide sequence: TGTGCCAGCAGTTACTACTGGACCTCGGGTAGCTACGAAAAACTGTTTTTT.

Details on this clonotype: It may be a read error: a sequence one base away is much more abundant. The chain links TRBV3-1 to TRBJ2-7, with 9 bases fitting TRBD2. The germline gives CDR1 LGHDT, CDR2 YNNKEL (reference sequence). With 5 bases clipped from V and 3 bases from J, the junction kept 5 bases outside the gene matches. The length of the CDR3 is 14 residues. CDR3 DNA: TGTGCCAGCAGCGATAGCGGGAGAGGCTACGAGCAGTACTTC. Its translation: CASSDSGRGYEQYF.

The sample holds many counts of this clonotype. In DNA form, the CDR3 reads TGTGCCAGCAGTGACTTACTAGCGGGAGTTCACGAGCAGTACTTC. Its protein product is CASSDLLAGVHEQYF. The chain links TRBV6-1 to TRBJ2-7, with 11 bases lining up with TRBD2. From germline, CDR1 is MNHNS and CDR2 SASEGT. The CDR3 spans 15 residues. V shed 3 bases, J shed 5 bases, and the junction held 6 bases outside the gene matches.

V is TRBV5-4 and J is TRBJ1-2; 7 bases agree with TRBD1. The V and J ends lost 4 bases and 6 bases, in that order; junction bases with no gene match: 12. CDR1 is SGHNT, CDR2 YYREEE, per germline (reference sequence). This CDR3 has 15 residues. The CDR3 here is CASSTETGILDGYTF. The CDR3 DNA reads TGTGCCAGCAGCACCGAGACAGGGATTCTCGATGGCTACACCTTC.